This T cell receptor (beta chain) originates from a study of cytomegalovirus exposure and HLA in healthy donors. About this clone itself: Its antigen is not identified.

The data were produced by immunoSEQ multiplex PCR, yet TCRdb's version contains in-frame clones alone and is incomplete. The data contain 130,000 to 150,000 clones, 89% of them seen just once; the ten biggest clones take up roughly 9.3%. The CDR3 is 15 amino acids. V gave up 6 bases and J gave up 2 bases; unmatched junction bases: 8. CDR1 is MNHNY and CDR2 is SVGAGI in the germline V gene (reference sequence). Findings of the study overall: Testing in vitro showed a few CMV-associated chains specific for CMV antigens.

This sequence was found in a woman under 30 in good health and CMV-seropositive. Material for sequencing was PBMCs. J is TRBJ2-5 and V is TRBV6-6, with 8 nucleotides matching TRBD1. The CDR3 DNA reads TGTGCCAGCAGCCCGGACAGGGCTGGGCAAGAGACCCAGTACTTC. It encodes CASSPDRAGQETQYF.